Below are 5 T cell receptor beta chains sequenced from a single sample in a study of T cell clones after liver transplantation. The repertoire was sequenced with immunoSEQ multiplex PCR; TCRdb's copy has only in-frame clones and lacks some. The sample lists some 120,000 clones, 90% seen once, with approximately 0.84% in the top ten. This material consisted of CD4+ T cells from blood, taken 12 months after liver transplant. The source is a human patient who received a liver transplant. The graft donor may have contributed some T cells.

The genes are TRBV5-6 and TRBJ2-2, with a tentative D call TRBD1 (5 bases). The CDR3 runs to 16 residues. Looked up from germline, CDR1 is SGHDT and CDR2 is YYEEEE. Trimming removed 4 bases at V and 0 bases at J, with 13 bases between. CDR3 DNA: TGTGCCAGCAGCAGGGTTGGGGCGGCGAACACCGGGGAGCTGTTTTTT. Translating it yields CASSRVGAANTGELFF.

V gene TRBV7-9 combines with J gene TRBJ2-1; D possibly corresponds to TRBD2 (5 bases). The CDR3 totals 15 residues. Trimming shortened V by 1 base and J by 6 bases, and 13 bases separated the two germline ends. In germline, CDR1 is SEHNR, CDR2 FQNEAQ (reference sequence). CDR3 residues: CASSLEFTAANEQFF. The CDR3 region has the DNA TGTGCCAGCAGCTTAGAGTTTACAGCGGCCAATGAGCAGTTCTTC.

This clone came up a few times. V usage is TRBV2 and J usage is TRBJ1-5; maybe TRBD1 (5 bases). The germline gives CDR1 SNHLY, CDR2 FYNNEI. CDR3 size: 12 residues. Trimming took 8 bases from V and 5 from J, leaving 10 bases between them. The CDR3 DNA reads TGTGCCAGCGGGCAGGGCGATCAGCCCCAGCATTTT. It encodes CASGQGDQPQHF.

V and J are TRBV7-2 and TRBJ1-3; 8 positions agree with TRBD1. Germline CDR1 SGHTA, CDR2 FQGNSA. This CDR3 has 15 residues. V shed 5 bases, J shed 4 bases, and the junction held 7 bases outside the gene matches. In DNA, the CDR3 is TGTGCCAGCAGCGCTACAGGGGGTACCGGAAACACCATATATTTT. It is translated as CASSATGGTGNTIYF.

This clone showed up just once. The chain uses TRBV6-5 and TRBJ1-3; D is undetermined. Trimming took off 6 bases at V and 0 bases at J, with 12 bases between the two ends. Germline V CDR1 and CDR2: MNHEY, SVGAGI. The CDR3 has 15 amino acids. CDR3 in amino acids: CASSASRNSGNTIYF. DNA of the CDR3: TGTGCCAGCAGCGCCTCCAGAAACTCTGGAAACACCATATATTTT.